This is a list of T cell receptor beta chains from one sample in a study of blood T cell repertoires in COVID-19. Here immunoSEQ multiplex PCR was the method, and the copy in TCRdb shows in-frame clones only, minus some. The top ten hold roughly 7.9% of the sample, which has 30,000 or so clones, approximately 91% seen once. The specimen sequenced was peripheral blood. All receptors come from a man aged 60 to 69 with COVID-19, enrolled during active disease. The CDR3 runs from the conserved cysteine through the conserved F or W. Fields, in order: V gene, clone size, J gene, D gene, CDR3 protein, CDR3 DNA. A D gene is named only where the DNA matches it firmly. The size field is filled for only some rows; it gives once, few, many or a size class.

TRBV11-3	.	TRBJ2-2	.	CASSRGTTGELFF	TGTGCCAGCAGCCGCGGGACGACCGGGGAGCTGTTTTTT
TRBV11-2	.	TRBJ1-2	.	CASSLAGALGYTF	TGTGCCAGCAGCTTAGCAGGGGCTCTAGGCTACACCTTC
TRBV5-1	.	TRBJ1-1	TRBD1	CASSLAGTGDAFF	TGCGCCAGCAGCTTGGCCGGGACAGGGGATGCTTTCTTT
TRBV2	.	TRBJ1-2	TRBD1	CASSNRGDNYGYTF	TGTGCCAGCAGTAACAGGGGGGATAACTATGGCTACACCTTC
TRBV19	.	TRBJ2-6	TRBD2	CASSLDGGGTSGANVLTF	TGTGCCAGTAGTCTGGACGGGGGGGGGACCTCTGGGGCCAACGTCCTGACTTTC
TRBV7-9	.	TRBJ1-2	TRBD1	CASSENRGDYGYTF	TGTGCCAGCAGCGAAAACAGGGGGGACTATGGCTACACCTTC
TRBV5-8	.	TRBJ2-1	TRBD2	CASSPGRGGSYNEQFF	TGTGCCAGCAGCCCGGGGCGGGGGGGATCCTACAATGAGCAGTTCTTC
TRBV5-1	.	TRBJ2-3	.	CASSTGRALDTQYF	TGCGCCAGCAGCACCGGGAGAGCCTTAGATACGCAGTATTTT
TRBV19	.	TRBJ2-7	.	CASSMADSSSYEQYF	TGTGCCAGTAGTATGGCGGACAGTTCATCCTACGAGCAGTACTTC
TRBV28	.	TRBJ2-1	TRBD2	CASSIDQRERGEQFF	TGTGCCAGCAGTATAGACCAGCGGGAGAGGGGGGAGCAGTTCTTC
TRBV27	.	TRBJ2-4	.	CASRLDSENIQYF	TGTGCCAGCCGACTGGACAGCGAAAACATTCAGTACTTC
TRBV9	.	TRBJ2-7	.	CASSVDQGSYEQYF	TGTGCCAGCAGCGTAGATCAGGGCTCCTACGAGCAGTACTTC
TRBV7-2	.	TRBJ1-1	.	CASSLTTGNTEAFF	TGTGCCAGCAGCTTGACCACAGGGAACACTGAAGCTTTCTTT
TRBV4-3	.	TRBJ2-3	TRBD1	CASSQDKGAGLIDTQYF	TGCGCCAGCAGCCAAGATAAGGGGGCTGGGCTAATAGATACGCAGTATTTT
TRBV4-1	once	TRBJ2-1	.	CASSQELGSNEQFF	TGCGCCAGCAGCCAAGAACTAGGATCCAATGAGCAGTTCTTC
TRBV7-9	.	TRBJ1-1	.	CASSLSEEDEAFF	TGTGCCAGCAGCTTATCAGAAGAAGATGAAGCTTTCTTT
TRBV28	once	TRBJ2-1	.	CATLQTRPSIHEQFF	TGTGCCACCCTCCAGACCAGGCCGTCTATCCATGAGCAGTTCTTC
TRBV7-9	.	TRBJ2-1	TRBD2	CASSTLTLAGHYNEQFF	TGTGCCAGCAGCACTCTAACACTAGCGGGACACTACAATGAGCAGTTCTTC
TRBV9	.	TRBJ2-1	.	CASSVDVGADLKYNEQFF	TGTGCCAGCAGCGTAGATGTAGGAGCGGACCTCAAGTACAATGAGCAGTTCTTC
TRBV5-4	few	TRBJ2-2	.	CASMDRVNTGELFF	TGTGCCAGTATGGACAGAGTAAACACCGGGGAGCTGTTTTTT
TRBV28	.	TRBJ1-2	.	CASSLLYGYTF	TGTGCCAGCAGCTTATTATATGGCTACACCTTC
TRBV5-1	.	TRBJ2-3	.	CASSLAQAQDTQYF	TGCGCCAGCAGCTTGGCGCAGGCGCAAGATACGCAGTATTTT
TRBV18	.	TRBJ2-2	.	CASSHSQGNTGELFF	TGTGCCAGCTCACACTCGCAGGGAAACACCGGGGAGCTGTTTTTT
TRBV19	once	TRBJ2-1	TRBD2	CASSNRIAGDYNEQFF	TGTGCCAGTAGTAACCGAATAGCGGGGGACTACAATGAGCAGTTCTTC
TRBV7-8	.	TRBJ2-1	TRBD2	CASSPHPRERGYNEQFF	TGTGCCAGCAGTCCCCACCCGCGGGAGAGGGGTTACAATGAGCAGTTCTTC
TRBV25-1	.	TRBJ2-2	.	CASSEGRERSGLFF	TGTGCCAGCAGTGAGGGGAGAGAGCGTTCCGGTCTGTTTTTT
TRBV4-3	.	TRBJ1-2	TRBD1	CASSPREMTGGYGYTF	TGCGCCAGCAGCCCCAGAGAGATGACAGGGGGCTATGGCTACACCTTC
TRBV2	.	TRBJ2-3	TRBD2	CASRGGLAGVDTQYF	TGTGCCAGCAGGGGCGGACTAGCGGGAGTAGATACGCAGTATTTT